This is a list of T cell receptor beta chains from one sample in a study of shared clonotypes between healthy human individuals. Sequencing used immunoSEQ multiplex PCR; TCRdb keeps in-frame clones, though not all of them. The sample yields fewer than 850,000 clones, around 72% seen once. The sample was memory CD4+ T cells sorted from blood. Every receptor here comes from a woman in her twenties or thirties in good health. CDR3s include the opening cysteine and the closing phenylalanine or tryptophan. D genes are given only for firm matches. Not every row has a clone size; where given, it reads once, few, many or a size class.

CDR3 protein	CDR3 DNA	V gene	J gene	D gene	clone size
CASRFGYGGETQYF	TGTGCCAGCAGGTTTGGATACGGGGGAGAGACCCAGTACTTC	TRBV27	TRBJ2-5	NA	NA
CASSSRGLVEKLFF	TGCGCCAGCAGCTCCAGGGGGCTAGTTGAAAAACTGTTTTTT	TRBV5-1	TRBJ1-4	TRBD1	once
CASGWGATNEKLFF	TGTGCCAGCGGATGGGGGGCGACTAATGAAAAACTGTTTTTT	TRBV25-1	TRBJ1-4	NA	NA
CASRTAGEVDTQYF	TGCGCCAGCAGGACAGCGGGAGAGGTTGATACGCAGTATTTT	TRBV5-1	TRBJ2-3	TRBD2	NA
CASRQGGTDTQYF	TGTGCCAGCAGACAGGGGGGCACAGATACGCAGTATTTT	TRBV7-2	TRBJ2-3	TRBD1	NA
CASSHALAAGLDEQYF	TGTGCCAGCAGTCACGCCCTCGCGGCAGGGTTGGACGAGCAGTACTTC	TRBV13	TRBJ2-7	NA	many
CAISGPGTSGNTIYF	TGTGCCATCAGTGGACCTGGGACATCTGGAAACACCATATATTTT	TRBV10-3	TRBJ1-3	NA	NA
CASSQDPLAGAGEQFF	TGCGCCAGCAGCCAAGATCCCCTAGCGGGGGCTGGGGAGCAGTTCTTC	TRBV4-1	TRBJ2-1	TRBD2	NA
CASSLGLRHEQYF	TGTGCCAGCAGCTTGGGGTTGCGTCACGAGCAGTACTTC	TRBV11-2	TRBJ2-7	NA	NA
CASSARDRGLAFF	TGTGCCAGCAGCGCCCGGGACAGGGGTTTAGCTTTCTTT	TRBV2	TRBJ1-1	TRBD1	NA
CASTPALGRQETQYF	TGTGCCAGCACCCCTGCATTGGGACGGCAAGAGACCCAGTACTTC	TRBV2	TRBJ2-5	NA	NA
CASSLRGRALYNEQFF	TGTGCCAGCAGTTTACGAGGGAGGGCCCTCTACAATGAGCAGTTCTTC	TRBV28	TRBJ2-1	TRBD2	NA
CASSVGNPDTQYF	TGTGCCAGCAGCGTAGGGAATCCAGATACGCAGTATTTT	TRBV9	TRBJ2-3	NA	NA
CASSSSFGSNEKLFF	TGTGCCAGCAGTTCCTCGTTTGGGTCCAATGAAAAACTGTTTTTT	TRBV27	TRBJ1-4	NA	many
CASSLDPGLAGGFWTQYF	TGTGCCAGCAGTTTAGATCCTGGACTAGCGGGAGGGTTTTGGACGCAGTATTTT	TRBV28	TRBJ2-3	TRBD2	NA
CASSLSGAGGELFF	TGTGCCAGCAGTTTGTCGGGGGCCGGCGGGGAGCTGTTTTTT	TRBV27	TRBJ2-2	NA	NA
CASSPDGSYEQYF	TGTGCCAGCTCACCCGACGGATCCTACGAGCAGTACTTC	TRBV18	TRBJ2-7	NA	NA
CASSLSRKGSPGANVLTF	TGTGCCAGCAGTTTATCACGGAAGGGGAGCCCTGGGGCCAACGTCCTGACTTTC	TRBV27	TRBJ2-6	NA	NA
CSVDQSGSALPYEQYF	TGCAGCGTTGATCAAAGCGGGAGTGCCCTTCCCTACGAGCAGTACTTC	TRBV29-1	TRBJ2-7	TRBD2	NA